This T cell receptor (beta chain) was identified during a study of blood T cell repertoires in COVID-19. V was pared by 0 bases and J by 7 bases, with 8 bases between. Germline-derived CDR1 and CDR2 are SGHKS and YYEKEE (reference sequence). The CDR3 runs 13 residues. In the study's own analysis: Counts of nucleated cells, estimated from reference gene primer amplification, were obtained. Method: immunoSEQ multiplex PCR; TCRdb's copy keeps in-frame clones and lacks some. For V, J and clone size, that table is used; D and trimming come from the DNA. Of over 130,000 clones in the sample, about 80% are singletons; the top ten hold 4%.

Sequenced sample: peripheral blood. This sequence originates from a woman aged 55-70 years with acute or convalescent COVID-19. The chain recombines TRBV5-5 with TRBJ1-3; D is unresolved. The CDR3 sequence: CASSLGGFNTIYF. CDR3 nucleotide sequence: TGTGCCAGCAGCTTGGGAGGGTTTAACACCATATATTTT.